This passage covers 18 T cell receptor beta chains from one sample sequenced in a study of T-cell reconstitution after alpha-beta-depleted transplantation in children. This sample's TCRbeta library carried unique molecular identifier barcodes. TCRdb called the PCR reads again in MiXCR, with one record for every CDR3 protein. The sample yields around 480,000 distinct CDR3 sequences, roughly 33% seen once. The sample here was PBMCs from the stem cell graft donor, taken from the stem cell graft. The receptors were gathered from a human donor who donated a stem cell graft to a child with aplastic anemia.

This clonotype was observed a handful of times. As DNA, the CDR3 is TGCGCCAGCAGTGAGTCGGGGTTGGGACTACCATACAATGAGCAGTTCTTC. It encodes CASSESGLGLPYNEQFF. The genes are TRBV10-1 and TRBJ2-1, with 7 bases identical to TRBD2. The CDR3 spans 17 residues. With V trimmed by 0 bases and J by 4 bases, 9 bases remained unmatched. Germline V gene lookup returns CDR1 WNHNN and CDR2 SYGVQD (reference sequence).

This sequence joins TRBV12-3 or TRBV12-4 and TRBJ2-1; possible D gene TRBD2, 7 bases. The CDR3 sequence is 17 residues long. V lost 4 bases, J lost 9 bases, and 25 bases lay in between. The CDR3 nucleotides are TGTGCCAGCAGTTCCCGGGTGGGGGGCGGGAGTGCGGCTGAGCAGTTCTTC. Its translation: CASSSRVGGGSAAEQFF.

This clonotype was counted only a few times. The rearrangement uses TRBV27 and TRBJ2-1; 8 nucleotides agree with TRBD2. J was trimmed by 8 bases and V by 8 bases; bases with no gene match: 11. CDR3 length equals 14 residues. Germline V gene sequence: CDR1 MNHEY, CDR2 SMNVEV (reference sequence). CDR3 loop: CASSMAGGRDEQFF. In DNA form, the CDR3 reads TGTGCCAGCTCTATGGCGGGAGGTCGTGATGAGCAGTTCTTC.

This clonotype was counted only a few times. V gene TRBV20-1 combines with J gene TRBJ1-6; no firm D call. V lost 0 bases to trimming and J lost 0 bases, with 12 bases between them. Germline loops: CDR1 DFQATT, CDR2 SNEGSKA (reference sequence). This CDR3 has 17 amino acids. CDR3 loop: CSARDLATSSYNSPLHF. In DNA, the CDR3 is TGCAGTGCTAGAGATCTTGCAACGAGCTCCTATAATTCACCCCTCCACTTT.

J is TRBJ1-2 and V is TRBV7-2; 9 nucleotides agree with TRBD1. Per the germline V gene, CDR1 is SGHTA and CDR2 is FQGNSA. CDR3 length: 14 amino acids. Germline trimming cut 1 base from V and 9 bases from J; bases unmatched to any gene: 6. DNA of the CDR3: TGTGCCAGCAGCTTAGGGGGGGACAGGGCTCGCTACACCTTC. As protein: CASSLGGDRARYTF.

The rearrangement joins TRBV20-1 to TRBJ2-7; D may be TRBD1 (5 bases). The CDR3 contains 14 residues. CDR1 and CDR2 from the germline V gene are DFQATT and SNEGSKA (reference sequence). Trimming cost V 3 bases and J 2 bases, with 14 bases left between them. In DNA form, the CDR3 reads TGCAGTGCTAGGGGGCATCTGGGAACCTACGAGCAGTACTTC. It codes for CSARGHLGTYEQYF.

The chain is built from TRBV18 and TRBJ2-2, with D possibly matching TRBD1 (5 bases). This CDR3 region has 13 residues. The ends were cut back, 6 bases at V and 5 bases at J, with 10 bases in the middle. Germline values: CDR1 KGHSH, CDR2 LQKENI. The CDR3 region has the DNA TGTGCCAGCTCGCAGACAGCTACCGGGGAGCTGTTTTTT. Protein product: CASSQTATGELFF.

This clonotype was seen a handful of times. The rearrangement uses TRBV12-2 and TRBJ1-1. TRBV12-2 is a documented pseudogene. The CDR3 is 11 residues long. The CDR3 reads CASRPPSEAFF. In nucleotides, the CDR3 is TGTGCAAGTCGCCCACCCTCTGAAGCTTTCTTT.

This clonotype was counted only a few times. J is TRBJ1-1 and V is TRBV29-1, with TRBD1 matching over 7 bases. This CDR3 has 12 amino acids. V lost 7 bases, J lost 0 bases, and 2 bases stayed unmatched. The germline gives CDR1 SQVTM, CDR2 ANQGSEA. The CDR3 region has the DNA TGCAGCGGGGACAGTCTGAACACTGAAGCTTTCTTT. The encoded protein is CSGDSLNTEAFF.

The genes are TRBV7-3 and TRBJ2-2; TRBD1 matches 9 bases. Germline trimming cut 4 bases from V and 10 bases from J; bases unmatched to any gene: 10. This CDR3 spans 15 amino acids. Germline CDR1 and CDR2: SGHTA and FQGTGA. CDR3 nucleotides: TGTGCCAGCAGCTGGGGACAGGGACCATTTGAGGAGCTGTTTTTT. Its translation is CASSWGQGPFEELFF. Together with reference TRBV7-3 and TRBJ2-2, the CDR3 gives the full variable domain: GAGVSQTPSNKVTEKGKYVELRCDPISGHTALYWYRQSLGQGPEFLIYFQGTGAADDSGLPNDRFFAVRPEGSVSTLKIQRTERGDSAVYLCASSWGQGPFEELFFGEGSRLTVL.

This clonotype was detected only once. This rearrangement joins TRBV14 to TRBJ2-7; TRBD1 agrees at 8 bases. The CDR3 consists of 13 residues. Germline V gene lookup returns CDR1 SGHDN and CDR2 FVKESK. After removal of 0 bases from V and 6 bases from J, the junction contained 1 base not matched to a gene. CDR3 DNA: TGTGCCAGCAGCCAAGATGGACAGGGCGAGCAGTACGTC. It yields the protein CASSQDGQGEQYV.

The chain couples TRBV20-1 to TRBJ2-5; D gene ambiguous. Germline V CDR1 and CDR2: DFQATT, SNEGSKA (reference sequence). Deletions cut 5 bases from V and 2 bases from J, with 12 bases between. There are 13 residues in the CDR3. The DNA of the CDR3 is TGCAGTGCTCGGACGACTTTACAAGAGACCCAGTACTTC. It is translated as CSARTTLQETQYF.

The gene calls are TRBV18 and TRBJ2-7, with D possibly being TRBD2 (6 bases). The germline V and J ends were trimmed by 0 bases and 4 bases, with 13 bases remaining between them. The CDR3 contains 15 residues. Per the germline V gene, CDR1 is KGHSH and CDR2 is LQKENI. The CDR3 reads CASSPPTGGAYEQYF. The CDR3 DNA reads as TGTGCCAGCTCACCACCCACCGGAGGGGCTTACGAGCAGTACTTC.

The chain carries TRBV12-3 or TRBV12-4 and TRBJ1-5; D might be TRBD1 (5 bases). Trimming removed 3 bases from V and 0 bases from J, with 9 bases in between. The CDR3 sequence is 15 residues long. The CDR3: CASSFRGSSNQPQHF. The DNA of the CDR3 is TGTGCCAGCAGTTTTCGGGGCAGTAGCAATCAGCCCCAGCATTTT.

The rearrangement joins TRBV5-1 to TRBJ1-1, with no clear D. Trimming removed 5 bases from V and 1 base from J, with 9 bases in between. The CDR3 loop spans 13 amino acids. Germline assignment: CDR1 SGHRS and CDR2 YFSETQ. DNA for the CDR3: TGCGCCAGCAGGCTTGCTGAGAACACTGAAGCTTTCTTT. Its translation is CASRLAENTEAFF. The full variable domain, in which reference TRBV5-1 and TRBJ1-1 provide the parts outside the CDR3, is KAGVTQTPRYLIKTRGQQVTLSCSPISGHRSVSWYQQTPGQGLQFLFEYFSETQRNKGNFPGRFSGRQFSNSRSEMNVSTLELGDSALYLCASRLAENTEAFFGQGTRLTVV.

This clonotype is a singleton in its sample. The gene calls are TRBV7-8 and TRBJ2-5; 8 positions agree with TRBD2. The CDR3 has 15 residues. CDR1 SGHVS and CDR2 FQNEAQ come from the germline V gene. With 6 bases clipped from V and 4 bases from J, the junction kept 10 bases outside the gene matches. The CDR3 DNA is TGTGCCAGCAGAACAGAGGCGGGAGGCCCAGAGACCCAGTACTTC. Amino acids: CASRTEAGGPETQYF.

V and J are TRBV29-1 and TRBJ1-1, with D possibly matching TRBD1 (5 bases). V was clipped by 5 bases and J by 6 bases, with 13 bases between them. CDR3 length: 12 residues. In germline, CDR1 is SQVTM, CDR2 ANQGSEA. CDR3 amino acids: CSVNQGSSEAFF. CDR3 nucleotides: TGCAGCGTTAACCAGGGATCGTCTGAAGCTTTCTTT.

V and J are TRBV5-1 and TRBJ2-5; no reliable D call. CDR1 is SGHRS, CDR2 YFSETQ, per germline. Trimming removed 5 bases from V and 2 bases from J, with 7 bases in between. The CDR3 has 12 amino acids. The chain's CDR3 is CASRVDQETQYF. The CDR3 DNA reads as TGCGCCAGCAGGGTCGATCAAGAGACCCAGTACTTC.